This T cell receptor (beta chain) emerged from a study of blood T cell repertoires in COVID-19. Using immunoSEQ multiplex PCR, the repertoire was profiled, and TCRdb retains in-frame clones only, with some absent. The sample gives around 80,000 clones, less than 85% of which show up once; around 4.7% is in the top ten. The sample holds a few counts of this clone. The specimen sequenced was peripheral blood. The TCR comes from a woman between 65 and 79 years old with acute or convalescent COVID-19.

The DNA for the CDR3 is TGTGCCAGTAGCAAGCGGGGGCGGGCCCGGTACAATGAGCAGTTCTTC. Translated, it gives CASSKRGRARYNEQFF. The chain is built from TRBV19 and TRBJ2-1, with 8 bases lining up with TRBD2. Germline V lookup: CDR1 LNHDA, CDR2 SQIVND (reference sequence). V lost 6 bases, J lost 4 bases, and 11 bases stayed unmatched. CDR3 size: 16 residues. Variable domain in full (rest from reference TRBV19 and TRBJ2-1): DGGITQSPKYLFRKEGQNVTLSCEQNLNHDAMYWYRQDPGQGLRLIYYSQIVNDFQKGDIAEGYSVSREKKESFPLTVTSAQKNPTAFYLCASSKRGRARYNEQFFGPGTRLTVL.